Each of the 32 T cell receptor beta chains below was sequenced from the same sample in a study of beta chain features in type 1 diabetes. Study outcomes and limitations: The study found moderately but significantly shorter TCRB CDR3s in all four CD4+ subsets of Type 1 diabetes patients.

The antigens for these receptors are not known. What was sequenced were expressed TCRB transcripts, since all of the isolated RNA had been reverse transcribed. Clones were sequenced by immunoSEQ multiplex PCR, and TCRdb holds only the in-frame ones, with some missing. Among under 250,000 clones listed, around 13% were seen once. The specimen sequenced was naive CD4+ T cells from blood. These receptor sequences come from a man aged 30-40 years with type 1 diabetes.

This chain uses TRBV7-6 with TRBJ1-1, with unresolved D. CDR1 SGHVS and CDR2 FNYEAQ come from the germline V gene. The V end was cut by 2 bases, the J end by 4 bases, with 8 bases between. The CDR3 has 13 amino acids. The CDR3 DNA is TGTGCCAGCAGCTTATACCAGCGCACTGAAGCTTTCTTT. Amino acid sequence: CASSLYQRTEAFF.

This clone was seen a handful of times. The gene calls are TRBV7-9 and TRBJ2-1; the match to TRBD1 covers 9 bases. The V and J ends lost 1 base and 12 bases, in that order; junction bases with no gene match: 4. Germline CDR1 SEHNR, CDR2 FQNEAQ (reference sequence). The CDR3 loop spans 13 amino acids. The CDR3 region is CASSLGGQGPQFF. The CDR3 nucleotides read TGTGCCAGCAGCTTAGGCGGACAGGGGCCGCAGTTCTTC.

The rearrangement uses TRBV19 and TRBJ2-5; the D gene is possibly TRBD2 (5 bases). Looked up from germline, CDR1 is LNHDA and CDR2 is SQIVND (reference sequence). This CDR3 is built from 16 residues. The ends were cut back, 6 bases at V and 5 bases at J, with 22 bases in the middle. The CDR3 DNA reads TGTGCCAGTAGCACCCCCCTGAGAGGGCTGGGGGAGACCCAGTACTTC. Translation gives CASSTPLRGLGETQYF.

The rearrangement links TRBV6-1 to TRBJ1-1, with 10 bases identical to TRBD1. This CDR3 is built from 15 residues. The V and J ends lost 2 bases and 5 bases, in that order; junction bases with no gene match: 5. The V gene's germline CDR1 is MNHNS and CDR2 SASEGT. The CDR3 coding sequence is TGTGCCAGCAGTGAACCGGGACAGGGGTGGACTGAAGCTTTCTTT. Residues: CASSEPGQGWTEAFF.

V is TRBV12-5 and J is TRBJ1-1; D is perhaps TRBD1 (6 bases). Germline V gene lookup returns CDR1 LGHNT and CDR2 FRNRAP. Trimming pared 1 base from V and 0 bases from J, leaving 15 bases between. The CDR3 consists of 17 residues. This CDR3 reads CASGLAAPTGMNTEAFF. As DNA, the CDR3 is TGTGCTAGTGGTTTGGCTGCCCCGACAGGTATGAACACTGAAGCTTTCTTT.

The chain is built from TRBV28 and TRBJ2-7, with D possibly being TRBD1 (6 bases). This CDR3 comprises 13 residues. The germline V and J ends were trimmed by 5 bases and 6 bases, with 14 bases remaining between them. CDR1 is MDHEN, CDR2 SYDVKM, per germline. The CDR3 loop reads CASSPTGLSEQYF. CDR3 sequence (DNA): TGTGCCAGCAGTCCAACAGGGTTATCCGAGCAGTACTTC.

This rearrangement joins TRBV5-4 to TRBJ2-2; 8 nucleotides match TRBD2. Germline assignment: CDR1 SGHNT and CDR2 YYREEE (reference sequence). This CDR3 has 17 residues. J gave up 2 bases and V 2 bases, and 8 bases lay outside the gene matches. The chain's CDR3 is CASSFIGGGINTGELFF. The CDR3 DNA reads TGTGCCAGCAGCTTTATTGGCGGGGGGATTAACACCGGGGAGCTGTTTTTT. The full variable domain, with the rest looked up from reference TRBV5-4 and TRBJ2-2, is ETGVTQSPTHLIKTRGQQVTLRCSSQSGHNTVSWYQQALGQGPQFIFQYYREEENGRGNFPPRFSGLQFPNYSSELNVNALELDDSALYLCASSFIGGGINTGELFFGEGSRLTVL.

J is TRBJ2-1 and V is TRBV18, with 10 bases that match TRBD1. V shed 4 bases and J 1 base; nucleotides not matched to a gene: 4. CDR3 length: 16 residues. CDR1 and CDR2 (germline): KGHSH, LQKENI. The CDR3 DNA reads as TGTGCCAGCTCACGAGGGGGACAGGGGTCCTACAATGAGCAGTTCTTC. It encodes CASSRGGQGSYNEQFF.

This rearrangement joins TRBV5-6 to TRBJ2-1; no clear D. The CDR3 runs to 13 residues. Germline lookup yields CDR1 SGHDT and CDR2 YYEEEE. The V end lost 4 bases, the J end lost 7 bases, and 12 bases lay between the germline ends. CDR3 protein: CASSPGTLNEQFF. CDR3 nucleotide sequence: TGTGCCAGCAGCCCTGGTACTCTGAATGAGCAGTTCTTC.

The chain recombines TRBV7-6 with TRBJ2-1; a possible D gene is TRBD1 (5 bases). This CDR3 contains 14 residues. The germline gives CDR1 SGHVS, CDR2 FNYEAQ. Trimming stripped 5 bases from V and 4 bases from J, with 12 bases between. In DNA, the CDR3 is TGTGCCAGCAGCCCCGCGGCAGGGTACAATGAGCAGTTCTTC. It is translated as CASSPAAGYNEQFF.

This clone occurred a few times. The chain has TRBV4-2 and TRBJ2-5; tentatively, D is TRBD2 (6 bases). The CDR3 extends over 13 amino acids. Trimming left V 5 bases short and J 2 bases short, with 9 bases between. The germline V gene encodes CDR1 LGHNA and CDR2 YNFKEQ. The CDR3 sequence: CASSYRGQETQYF. The CDR3 DNA is TGTGCCAGCAGCTACCGGGGGCAAGAGACCCAGTACTTC.

This clone was seen a few times. The genes are TRBV6-4 and TRBJ1-1; 7 bases are a match to TRBD1. The germline V gene encodes CDR1 MRHNA and CDR2 SNTAGT. V shed 5 bases and J 0 bases; nucleotides not matched to a gene: 3. The CDR3 loop spans 14 amino acids. This CDR3 reads CASSPGQVNTEAFF. CDR3 bases: TGTGCCAGCAGTCCAGGACAGGTGAACACTGAAGCTTTCTTT.

J is TRBJ2-7 and V is TRBV2, with 12 bases aligning to TRBD2. CDR3 length: 17 amino acids. The V gene's germline CDR1 is SNHLY and CDR2 FYNNEI. Unmatched junction bases numbered 15, after V lost 5 bases and J lost 7 bases. DNA of the CDR3: TGTGCCAGCAGTCTAAAGACCCTAGCGGGGGGGGCCGGGGAGCAGTACTTC. It yields the protein CASSLKTLAGGAGEQYF.

The V gene is TRBV7-2, the J gene TRBJ2-3, with 8 nucleotides matching TRBD2. Germline V gene lookup returns CDR1 SGHTA and CDR2 FQGNSA. This CDR3 is built from 15 residues. After removal of 1 base from V and 1 base from J, the junction contained 1 base not matched to a gene. The CDR3 region is CASSLGAGGTDTQYF. The CDR3 coding sequence is TGTGCCAGCAGCTTAGGAGCGGGGGGCACAGATACGCAGTATTTT. The entire variable domain, with the rest obtained from reference TRBV7-2 and TRBJ2-3, is as follows: GAGVSQSPSNKVTEKGKDVELRCDPISGHTALYWYRQSLGQGLEFLIYFQGNSAPDKSGLPSDRFSAERTGGSVSTLTIQRTQQEDSAVYLCASSLGAGGTDTQYFGPGTRLTVL.

In DNA, the CDR3 is TGTGCCACCAGCAGAGATTCCGGAGGGTTGATTGAGACCCAGTACTTC. Translation: CATSRDSGGLIETQYF. V and J are TRBV15 and TRBJ2-5; possible D gene TRBD2, 6 bases. The CDR3 has 16 residues. The germline CDR1 and CDR2 sequences are LNHNV and YYDKDF (reference sequence). Trimming shortened V by 0 bases and J by 5 bases, and 16 bases separated the two germline ends.

This clone was observed a few times. The chain uses TRBV5-6 and TRBJ2-3; possibly TRBD2 for D (5 bases). The V end lost 4 bases, the J end lost 4 bases, and 10 bases lay between the germline ends. Germline CDR1 reads SGHDT; CDR2 reads YYEEEE. The CDR3 length is 13 residues. CDR3 residues: CASSLDFPDTQYF. CDR3 nucleotide sequence: TGTGCCAGCAGCCTGGACTTTCCAGATACGCAGTATTTT.

The V and J genes are TRBV30 and TRBJ1-1, with a tentative D call TRBD1 (6 bases). V gave up 3 bases and J gave up 6 bases, with 14 bases separating them. CDR1 is GTSNPN and CDR2 is SVGIG in the germline V gene (reference sequence). The CDR3 totals 13 residues. CDR3 loop: CAWRGETGSEAFF. The CDR3 DNA follows: TGTGCCTGGAGAGGGGAAACAGGGTCTGAAGCTTTCTTT.

This clone was counted a few times. The chain couples TRBV6-6 to TRBJ2-1, with TRBD2 matching over 14 bases. Germline V gives CDR1 MNHNY, CDR2 SVGAGI (reference sequence). V dropped 6 bases and J dropped 1; count of bases not matched to a gene: 2. This CDR3 comprises 16 residues. The CDR3 nucleotides read TGTGCCAGCAGGGGACTAGCGGGGGCTTCCTACAATGAGCAGTTCTTC. Its translation: CASRGLAGASYNEQFF.

Here the CDR3 DNA reads TGCGCCAGCAGCCAAGATCCCCGGGAGCAAGAGACCCAGTACTTC. It encodes CASSQDPREQETQYF. The chain recombines TRBV4-1 with TRBJ2-5; TRBD2 is a possible D gene (6 bases). The ends were cut back, 0 bases at V and 2 bases at J, with 10 bases in the middle. The CDR3 contains 15 residues. Germline values: CDR1 MGHRA, CDR2 YSYEKL.

This clone was observed a few times. The genes are TRBV19 and TRBJ1-1; tentatively, D is TRBD1 (6 bases). The CDR3 has 12 amino acids. V was pared by 8 bases and J by 3 bases, with 10 bases between. Germline CDR1 is LNHDA and CDR2 is SQIVND (reference sequence). The CDR3: CASAGVHTEAFF. Here the CDR3 DNA reads TGTGCCAGTGCAGGGGTTCACACTGAAGCTTTCTTT.

This clone has only a few counts. The chain is built from TRBV5-6 and TRBJ2-7; no clear D gene. The CDR3 totals 12 residues. V dropped 0 bases and J dropped 6 bases, with 7 bases sitting between them. Germline V lookup: CDR1 SGHDT, CDR2 YYEEEE. The CDR3 reads CASSLDTIEQYF. CDR3 sequence (DNA): TGTGCCAGCAGCTTGGATACTATCGAGCAGTACTTC.

The DNA for the CDR3 is TGTGCCAGTAGTATGAAAGCGGGGCTTGGCGAGCAGTACTTC. Protein: CASSMKAGLGEQYF. The chain combines TRBV19 with TRBJ2-7, with TRBD2 identical over 7 bases. The germline V gene has CDR1 LNHDA and CDR2 SQIVND (reference sequence). V was pared by 3 bases and J by 6 bases, with 8 bases of the junction left unmatched. This CDR3 is 14 amino acids long.

This clone was recorded a few times. The V and J genes are TRBV30 and TRBJ1-2; D is uncertain. Per germline, CDR1 GTSNPN and CDR2 SVGIG (reference sequence). CDR3 length equals 13 residues. With 4 bases removed from V and 2 bases from J, the gap between germline ends came to 11 bases. The DNA for the CDR3 is TGTGCCTGGATCTCGCGGAGCAACTATGGCTACACCTTC. Its protein is CAWISRSNYGYTF.

This clone appeared a few times. This chain connects TRBV2 to TRBJ2-7, with 8 bases that match TRBD2. CDR1 is SNHLY, CDR2 FYNNEI, per germline. CDR3 length equals 18 residues. Germline trimming cut 6 bases from V and 2 bases from J; bases unmatched to any gene: 18. This CDR3 reads CASSAYPLYTTSAYEQYF. The CDR3 DNA reads as TGTGCCAGCAGCGCCTACCCCCTCTACACGACTAGCGCCTACGAGCAGTACTTC.

This clone was counted only a few times. The V call is TRBV29-1, the J call TRBJ1-1, with D maybe TRBD1 (6 bases). V gave up 7 bases and J gave up 7 bases, with 19 bases separating them. The V gene's germline CDR1 is SQVTM and CDR2 ANQGSEA. CDR3 length: 13 residues. The CDR3 coding sequence is TGCAGCGCCCAGACAGGTGTGGTAATTGAAGCTTTCTTT. Protein product: CSAQTGVVIEAFF.

CDR3: CAWSEPRETQYF. The CDR3 DNA follows: TGTGCCTGGAGTGAACCGAGAGAGACCCAGTACTTC. This chain uses TRBV30 with TRBJ2-5; unclear D gene. V was trimmed by 1 base and J by 4 bases, leaving 7 bases between them. This CDR3 has 12 residues. Germline loops: CDR1 GTSNPN, CDR2 SVGIG (reference sequence).

This clone was detected only a few times. The chain joins TRBV27 to TRBJ2-1; possible D gene TRBD1, 5 bases. Germline CDR1 MNHEY, CDR2 SMNVEV (reference sequence). V lost 3 bases and J 7 bases, leaving 10 bases between the germline ends. This CDR3 is 13 amino acids long. This CDR3 reads CASSFAQGNEQFF. In nucleotides, the CDR3 is TGTGCCAGCAGTTTTGCCCAGGGTAATGAGCAGTTCTTC.

The rearrangement uses TRBV6-1 and TRBJ1-1; D gene ambiguous. CDR3 length equals 14 residues. Germline assignment: CDR1 MNHNS and CDR2 SASEGT. Deletions cut 2 bases from V and 1 base from J, with 8 bases between. CDR3 DNA: TGTGCCAGCAGTGAACGAGGTTCGAACACTGAAGCTTTCTTT. It is translated as CASSERGSNTEAFF.

This chain links TRBV9 with TRBJ1-1; 7 bases are shared with TRBD1. The CDR3 extends over 14 amino acids. Germline V CDR1 and CDR2: SGDLS, YYNGEE. Unmatched junction bases numbered 3, after V lost 4 bases and J lost 0 bases. The CDR3 DNA reads TGTGCCAGCAGCCCCGGACAGGTGAACACTGAAGCTTTCTTT. It encodes CASSPGQVNTEAFF.

The CDR3 sequence is CASSQGGLRGGPGDTQYF. The CDR3, as DNA: TGCGCCAGCAGCCAGGGAGGGCTCCGGGGGGGACCCGGAGATACGCAGTATTTT. This rearrangement joins TRBV4-1 to TRBJ2-3, with 8 bases identical to TRBD2. Trimming removed 3 bases from V and 5 bases from J; junction bases left unmatched: 16. Germline CDR1 and CDR2: MGHRA and YSYEKL. The CDR3 covers 18 residues.

This chain connects TRBV6-5 to TRBJ2-7; no clear D. Germline-derived CDR1 and CDR2 are MNHEY and SVGAGI. Trimming cost V 2 bases and J 1 base, with 6 bases left between them. The CDR3 loop spans 13 amino acids. In nucleotides, the CDR3 is TGTGCCAGCAGTTACCGGGTTTCCTACGAGCAGTACTTC. This sequence encodes CASSYRVSYEQYF.

The rearrangement joins TRBV4-2 to TRBJ1-2; D ambiguous. This CDR3 has 18 residues. Germline V gene sequence: CDR1 LGHNA, CDR2 YNFKEQ. Trimming left V 1 base short and J 4 bases short, with 22 bases between. The CDR3 is CASSQAKSPQVGGYGYTF. CDR3 in DNA: TGTGCCAGCAGCCAAGCCAAAAGCCCGCAAGTCGGCGGCTATGGCTACACCTTC.